This T cell receptor (beta chain) was recovered during a study of spatial heterogeneity in lung cancer. The wider study: Sequencing covered available follow-up PBMC samples collected a median of approximately two years after resection.

On this clonotype: Antigen specificity is unknown.

As for time point: blood at routine non-recurrence follow-up after resection. Whole RNA obtained from tumor, nontumor lung or frozen PBMC underwent sequencing without sorting. The study's findings and limits: Tumor TCRs that were ubiquitous and expanded showed up in blood more at resection than follow-up.

A unique molecular identifier was attached to every TCR cDNA molecule. One entry per CDR3 protein results from TCRdb running MiXCR on the 5' RACE reads. The sample consists of about 120,000 distinct CDR3 sequences, less than 15% of them appearing once. Germline V gives CDR1 SGHAT, CDR2 FQNNGV. The CDR3 spans 13 residues. Trimming cost V 6 bases and J 4 bases, with 12 bases left between them. The source was PBMCs, collected at follow-up. The chain couples TRBV11-2 to TRBJ1-2; no reliable D call. The sequence came from a male donor with early-stage non-small cell lung cancer. The CDR3 sequence is CASSSRSFYGYTF. In nucleotides, the CDR3 is TGTGCCAGCAGTTCTAGGTCGTTCTATGGCTACACCTTC.